Below, 15 T cell receptor beta chains from the same sample are listed, as sequenced in a study of identical twins. TCRdb passed the 5' RACE reads through MiXCR, listing each CDR3 protein once. The table has around 490,000 distinct CDR3 sequences, roughly an eighth seen once. The sample also formed part of further work on yellow fever vaccine responses in identical twins.

Sequences were obtained from CD4+ T cells sorted from blood. The receptor set was obtained from a woman younger than 35 in good health.

V is TRBV30 and J is TRBJ2-3; D perhaps matches TRBD1 (6 bases). The ends were cut back, 6 bases at V and 0 bases at J, with 16 bases in the middle. The germline gives CDR1 GTSNPN, CDR2 SVGIG (reference sequence). The CDR3 consists of 15 residues. This chain's CDR3 is CACDLCGQSTDTQYF. In DNA, the CDR3 is TGTGCCTGCGATCTTTGCGGACAGAGCACAGATACGCAGTATTTT.

This clonotype was seen a few times. This chain links TRBV27 with TRBJ2-7, with 8 bases aligning to TRBD1. Germline values: CDR1 MNHEY, CDR2 SMNVEV (reference sequence). The CDR3 is 14 residues long. The junction had 7 bases not matched to a gene; V was cut back by 6 bases and J by 3 bases. The CDR3 DNA reads TGTGCCAGCAGACCCGGGACAGGTGACTACGAGCAGTACTTC. Encoded protein: CASRPGTGDYEQYF.

Only a few counts were recorded for this clonotype. J is TRBJ2-1 and V is TRBV2, with D unresolved. In germline, CDR1 is SNHLY, CDR2 FYNNEI. CDR3 length: 12 residues. Trimming pared 7 bases from V and 12 bases from J, leaving 16 bases between. DNA of the CDR3: TGTGCCAGCACCGGGTTTAGAAGTGGGCAGTTCTTC. This gives the protein CASTGFRSGQFF. The full variable domain, completed using reference TRBV2 and TRBJ2-1, is EPEVTQTPSHQVTQMGQEVILRCVPISNHLYFYWYRQILGQKVEFLVSFYNNEISEKSEIFDDQFSVERPDGSNFTLKIRSTKLEDSAMYFCASTGFRSGQFFGPGTRLTVL.

The chain uses TRBV7-3 and TRBJ2-7, with 10 bases that match TRBD1. V was clipped by 4 bases and J by 9 bases; unmatched bases: 12. This CDR3 contains 15 residues. Germline V gene lookup returns CDR1 SGHTA and CDR2 FQGTGA. The DNA for the CDR3 is TGTGCCAGCAGCTCTGGACAGGGGGGTAAATCGGTGCAGTACTTC. This sequence encodes CASSSGQGGKSVQYF.

The chain links TRBV5-1 to TRBJ2-1; D is unresolved. The V and J ends lost 3 bases and 6 bases respectively, with 13 bases between them. From germline, CDR1 is SGHRS and CDR2 YFSETQ. This CDR3 has 14 residues. Here the CDR3 reads CASSWFLSANEQFF. CDR3 DNA: TGCGCCAGCAGCTGGTTTCTCTCGGCCAATGAGCAGTTCTTC. Looking up the rest from reference TRBV5-1 and TRBJ2-1 gives the full variable domain: KAGVTQTPRYLIKTRGQQVTLSCSPISGHRSVSWYQQTPGQGLQFLFEYFSETQRNKGNFPGRFSGRQFSNSRSEMNVSTLELGDSALYLCASSWFLSANEQFFGPGTRLTVL.

V usage is TRBV9 and J usage is TRBJ2-3; 12 nucleotides agree with TRBD2. Germline lookup yields CDR1 SGDLS and CDR2 YYNGEE. CDR3 length equals 17 residues. J lost 4 bases, V lost 3 bases, and 9 bases had no gene match. Here the CDR3 reads CASSGPGTSGSADTQYF. For the CDR3, the DNA is TGTGCCAGCAGCGGTCCCGGGACTAGCGGGTCGGCAGATACGCAGTATTTT.

This rearrangement joins TRBV15 to TRBJ2-1, with D perhaps matching TRBD1 (5 bases). The CDR3 spans 15 residues. Trimming removed 3 bases from V and 5 bases from J, with 14 bases in between. Per germline, CDR1 LNHNV and CDR2 YYDKDF (reference sequence). CDR3 loop: CATSSSTAPHNEQFF. The CDR3 region has the DNA TGTGCCACCAGCAGCTCGACAGCCCCACACAATGAGCAGTTCTTC.

The chain recombines TRBV20-1 with TRBJ2-7; no reliable D call. The CDR3 sequence is 12 residues long. The ends were cut back, 3 bases at V and 1 base at J, with 7 bases in the middle. Per germline, CDR1 DFQATT and CDR2 SNEGSKA (reference sequence). This CDR3 is CSASLASYEQYF. CDR3 sequence (DNA): TGCAGTGCTAGCCTGGCGTCCTACGAGCAGTACTTC.

This clonotype was seen only a few times. The V gene is TRBV20-1, the J gene TRBJ2-7; no firm D call. Per the germline V gene, CDR1 is DFQATT and CDR2 is SNEGSKA (reference sequence). The CDR3 is 14 amino acids. Trimming removed 0 bases at V and 4 bases at J, with 13 bases between. For the CDR3, the DNA is TGCAGTGCTAGAGATGCCGGGTTAAGGTACGAGCAGTACTTC. Encoded protein: CSARDAGLRYEQYF.

Only a few counts were recorded for this clonotype. The chain links TRBV5-5 to TRBJ2-3; either TRBD1 or TRBD2 may fit D (5 bases each). From germline, CDR1 is SGHKS and CDR2 YYEKEE (reference sequence). The CDR3 has 16 residues. Trimming removed 1 base from V and 1 base from J, with 13 bases in between. CDR3 region: CASSLYSQGGTDTQYF. In nucleotides, the CDR3 is TGTGCCAGCAGCTTGTATAGCCAGGGAGGCACAGATACGCAGTATTTT.

V usage is TRBV5-1 and J usage is TRBJ1-3; 7 nucleotides align to TRBD1. CDR1 and CDR2 from the germline V gene are SGHRS and YFSETQ. This CDR3 spans 17 amino acids. The V segment lost 0 bases and the J segment 0 bases; nucleotides outside the gene matches: 6. CDR3 DNA: TGCGCCAGCAGCTTGGACAGGGGACCTAACTCTGGAAACACCATATATTTT. Its translation: CASSLDRGPNSGNTIYF. The whole variable domain, filled in from reference TRBV5-1 and TRBJ1-3, reads KAGVTQTPRYLIKTRGQQVTLSCSPISGHRSVSWYQQTPGQGLQFLFEYFSETQRNKGNFPGRFSGRQFSNSRSEMNVSTLELGDSALYLCASSLDRGPNSGNTIYFGEGSWLTVV.

This clonotype was picked up a small number of times. V is TRBV18 and J is TRBJ1-3, with D uncertain. CDR3 size: 18 residues. In germline, CDR1 is KGHSH, CDR2 LQKENI. Trimming removed 4 bases at V and 0 bases at J, with 19 bases between. CDR3 protein: CASSLTFKQRSSGNTIYF. CDR3 nucleotides: TGTGCCAGCTCACTAACATTTAAACAGAGAAGCTCTGGAAACACCATATATTTT.

The chain uses TRBV30 and TRBJ2-7; 10 nucleotides align to TRBD2. The CDR3 loop spans 14 amino acids. Looked up from germline, CDR1 is GTSNPN and CDR2 is SVGIG (reference sequence). Trimming at V came to 1 base and at J to 6 bases, leaving 6 bases not matched to a gene. Here the CDR3 DNA reads TGTGCCTGGAGTGCCCTAGCGGGGGAGGGCGAGCAGTACTTC. This sequence encodes CAWSALAGEGEQYF.

This clonotype was seen more than once but under ten times. The chain links TRBV10-3 to TRBJ1-5, with a tentative D call TRBD1 (6 bases). The CDR3 has 14 amino acids. CDR1 is ENHRY, CDR2 SYGVKD, per germline. V was pared by 3 bases and J by 1 base, with 7 bases between. This CDR3 is CAISDQGSNQPQHF. The DNA for the CDR3 is TGTGCCATCAGTGACCAGGGGAGCAATCAGCCCCAGCATTTT.

This chain uses TRBV28 with TRBJ2-2, with TRBD2 as a possible D gene (5 bases). Looked up from germline, CDR1 is MDHEN and CDR2 is SYDVKM. The CDR3 is 17 residues long. V was clipped by 3 bases and J by 1 base, with 15 bases between them. The CDR3 bases are TGTGCCAGCAGTTTCAATCCAGTGACTAAGAACACCGGGGAGCTGTTTTTT. Its translation is CASSFNPVTKNTGELFF. The full variable domain, rest sourced from reference TRBV28 and TRBJ2-2, is DVKVTQSSRYLVKRTGEKVFLECVQDMDHENMFWYRQDPGLGLRLIYFSYDVKMKEKGDIPEGYSVSREKKERFSLILESASTNQTSMYLCASSFNPVTKNTGELFFGEGSRLTVL.